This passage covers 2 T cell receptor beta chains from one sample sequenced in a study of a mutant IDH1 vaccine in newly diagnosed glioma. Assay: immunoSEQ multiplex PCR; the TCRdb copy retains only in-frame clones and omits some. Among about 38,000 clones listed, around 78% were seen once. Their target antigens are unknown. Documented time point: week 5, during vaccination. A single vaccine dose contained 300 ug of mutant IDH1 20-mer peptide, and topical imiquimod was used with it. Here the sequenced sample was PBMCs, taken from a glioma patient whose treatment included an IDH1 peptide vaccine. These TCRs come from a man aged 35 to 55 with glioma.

In nucleotides, the CDR3 is TGTGCCAGCAGCTTTGGCGGGTCCCAAGAGACCCAGTACTTC. Translated: CASSFGGSQETQYF. This chain joins TRBV11-2 and TRBJ2-5; D might be TRBD2 (5 bases). V shed 3 bases and J shed 1 base, with 9 bases lying between them. The germline V gene has CDR1 SGHAT and CDR2 FQNNGV. This CDR3 spans 14 amino acids.

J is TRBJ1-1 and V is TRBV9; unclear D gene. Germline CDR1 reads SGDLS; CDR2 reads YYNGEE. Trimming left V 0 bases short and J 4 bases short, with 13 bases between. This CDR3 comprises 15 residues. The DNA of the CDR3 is TGTGCCAGCAGCGTAGGTGGAGGGTCCGGCACTGAAGCTTTCTTT. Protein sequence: CASSVGGGSGTEAFF.